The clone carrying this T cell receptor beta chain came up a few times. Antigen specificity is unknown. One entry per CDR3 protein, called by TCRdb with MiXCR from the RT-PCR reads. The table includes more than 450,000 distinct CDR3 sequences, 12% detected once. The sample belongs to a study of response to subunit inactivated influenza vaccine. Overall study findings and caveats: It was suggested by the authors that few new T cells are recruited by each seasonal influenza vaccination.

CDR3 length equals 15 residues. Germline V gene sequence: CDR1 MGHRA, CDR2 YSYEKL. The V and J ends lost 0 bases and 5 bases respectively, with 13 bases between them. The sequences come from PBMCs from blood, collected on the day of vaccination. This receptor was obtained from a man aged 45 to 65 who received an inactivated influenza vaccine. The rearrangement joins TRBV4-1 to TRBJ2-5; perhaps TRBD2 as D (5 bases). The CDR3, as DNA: TGCGCCAGCAGCCAAGAGTTCCCGGGAATGGAGACCCAGTACTTC. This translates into CASSQEFPGMETQYF.